Following are 31 T cell receptor beta chains from one sample sequenced in a study of CD8+ T cells in alopecia areata. RNA was extracted and reverse transcribed into cDNA as the sequencing template. Clones were read by immunoSEQ multiplex PCR, and TCRdb kept only the in-frame ones, dropping some. The repertoire has 180,000 or so clones, 45% to 60% of them found once; the top ten carry around 10%. Documented treatment: oral pan-JAK inhibitor, 5-10 mg twice daily. Here the sequenced sample was CD8+ T cells sorted from blood, taken between weeks 51 and 54, from a patient treated with tofacitinib. The receptors derive from a human donor with alopecia areata.

The sample holds a few counts of this clone. The chain couples TRBV6-4 to TRBJ2-2, with D unclear. The CDR3 runs 13 residues. V lost 2 bases, J lost 5 bases, and 6 bases lay in between. Germline CDR1 MRHNA, CDR2 SNTAGT. This CDR3 reads CASSDGETGELFF. The DNA for the CDR3 is TGTGCCAGCAGTGACGGGGAAACCGGGGAGCTGTTTTTT.

V usage is TRBV9 and J usage is TRBJ1-1; the D is unclear. Germline V gene lookup returns CDR1 SGDLS and CDR2 YYNGEE. Trimming stripped 3 bases from V and 4 bases from J, with 22 bases between. The CDR3 contains 17 residues. CDR3 loop: CASSAEVAWPVSTEAFF. The CDR3 DNA reads as TGTGCCAGCAGCGCAGAAGTGGCCTGGCCGGTGAGCACTGAAGCTTTCTTT.

This clone occurred a few times. The rearrangement uses TRBV5-1 and TRBJ1-2; D is possibly TRBD1 (5 bases). V lost 4 bases and J lost 4, with 11 bases in between. The CDR3 sequence is 13 residues long. Looked up from germline, CDR1 is SGHRS and CDR2 is YFSETQ. CDR3 sequence (DNA): TGCGCCAGCAGCCTGGGACGGACCTATGGCTACACCTTC. Its translation is CASSLGRTYGYTF.

CDR3 nucleotide sequence: TGTGCCAGCAGCCCAACTCAGGGGGCAGAAGGATACAATGAGCAGTTCTTC. Protein sequence: CASSPTQGAEGYNEQFF. The chain recombines TRBV7-9 with TRBJ2-1; TRBD1 aligns across 8 bases. CDR3 length: 17 amino acids. V was pared by 5 bases and J by 4 bases, with 13 bases of the junction left unmatched. Germline assignment: CDR1 SEHNR and CDR2 FQNEAQ (reference sequence). Drawing the rest from reference TRBV7-9 and TRBJ2-1, the complete variable domain is DTGVSQNPRHKITKRGQNVTFRCDPISEHNRLYWYRQTLGQGPEFLTYFQNEAQLEKSRLLSDRFSAERPKGSFSTLEIQRTEQGDSAMYLCASSPTQGAEGYNEQFFGPGTRLTVL.

This clone was found a few times. The chain uses TRBV30 and TRBJ1-5; D uncertain. CDR3 length equals 15 residues. Germline V gene data show CDR1 as GTSNPN and CDR2 as SVGIG (reference sequence). The V gene lost 5 bases and the J gene lost 3 bases, with 17 bases spanning the gap. Here the CDR3 reads CAWSEDMGFNQPQHF. The CDR3 DNA reads TGTGCCTGGTCCGAAGACATGGGATTCAATCAGCCCCAGCATTTT. The whole variable domain, filled in from reference TRBV30 and TRBJ1-5, reads SQTIHQWPATLVQPVGSPLSLECTVEGTSNPNLYWYRQAAGRGLQLLFYSVGIGQISSEVPQNLSASRPQDRQFILSSKKLLLSDSGFYLCAWSEDMGFNQPQHFGDGTRLSIL.

The J gene is TRBJ2-3, the V gene TRBV29-1, with 7 bases identical to TRBD1. The CDR3 consists of 12 residues. Germline loops: CDR1 SQVTM, CDR2 ANQGSEA. Unmatched junction bases numbered 5, after V lost 6 bases and J lost 5 bases. The CDR3 sequence is CSVAQGEDTQYF. CDR3 sequence (DNA): TGCAGCGTCGCTCAGGGGGAAGATACGCAGTATTTT.

The rearrangement uses TRBV14 and TRBJ2-7; 8 bases map to TRBD1. The CDR3 spans 16 residues. The V and J ends lost 3 bases and 5 bases, in that order; junction bases with no gene match: 12. The germline CDR1 and CDR2 sequences are SGHDN and FVKESK. The CDR3 is CASSQGTGPSHNEQYF. The DNA for the CDR3 is TGTGCCAGCAGCCAGGGGACAGGTCCGTCGCATAACGAGCAGTACTTC.

The V call is TRBV10-1, the J call TRBJ2-7, with 7 bases fitting TRBD1. The CDR3 is made up of 14 amino acids. Trimming removed 6 bases from V and 3 bases from J; junction bases left unmatched: 8. Per germline, CDR1 WNHNN and CDR2 SYGVQD (reference sequence). CDR3 sequence reads: CASSNGQAVYEQYF. DNA for the CDR3: TGCGCCAGCAGCAATGGACAGGCGGTCTACGAGCAGTACTTC.

This rearrangement joins TRBV29-1 to TRBJ2-1, with D possibly being TRBD2 (6 bases). CDR3 length: 10 residues. Germline V gene lookup returns CDR1 SQVTM and CDR2 ANQGSEA. Trimming removed 7 bases at V and 7 bases at J, with 8 bases between. The CDR3 protein is CSGLGNEQFF. The CDR3 nucleotides are TGCAGCGGACTAGGGAATGAGCAGTTCTTC.

J is TRBJ2-1 and V is TRBV4-1; 11 bases are shared with TRBD1. The CDR3 spans 15 residues. J gave up 5 bases and V 3 bases, and 3 bases lay outside the gene matches. Germline CDR1 MGHRA, CDR2 YSYEKL. This CDR3 is CASSHRTGGNNEQFF. The CDR3, as DNA: TGCGCCAGCAGCCACCGGACAGGGGGCAACAATGAGCAGTTCTTC.

The V and J genes are TRBV7-2 and TRBJ1-1, with a weak D call TRBD1 (6 bases). V was clipped by 2 bases and J by 3 bases, with 16 bases between them. CDR1 is SGHTA, CDR2 FQGNSA, per germline. The CDR3 runs to 16 residues. CDR3 loop: CASSLPWRGVYTEAFF. Written as DNA, the CDR3 is TGTGCCAGCAGCTTACCCTGGAGGGGGGTCTACACTGAAGCTTTCTTT.

The rearrangement joins TRBV7-9 to TRBJ2-7, with 7 nucleotides matching TRBD1. This CDR3 contains 13 residues. J gave up 8 bases and V 1 base, and 5 bases lay outside the gene matches. Germline V gene sequence: CDR1 SEHNR, CDR2 FQNEAQ (reference sequence). The CDR3 is CASSLGGQVKQYF. The CDR3 nucleotides are TGTGCCAGCAGCTTAGGCGGACAGGTAAAGCAGTACTTC.

As to this clone: Sequence at one end of the junction differs from germline and may be a read error. V gene TRBV2 combines with J gene TRBJ2-5; perhaps TRBD1 as D (6 bases). Germline assignment: CDR1 SNHLY and CDR2 FYNNEI. The CDR3 runs 14 residues. The CDR3 protein is CASSTGKGQGTQYF. The CDR3 DNA reads as TGTGCCAGCAGCACAGGGAAGGGGCAAGGGACCCAGTACTTC.

The V gene is TRBV4-1, the J gene TRBJ1-1, with TRBD1 as a possible D gene (5 bases). CDR3 length: 14 residues. The ends were cut back, 0 bases at V and 5 bases at J, with 10 bases in the middle. The V gene's germline CDR1 is MGHRA and CDR2 YSYEKL. CDR3 sequence (DNA): TGCGCCAGCAGCCAAGAAAGGGGAGTAACTGAAGCTTTCTTT. Encoded protein: CASSQERGVTEAFF.

The DNA for the CDR3 is TGTGCCAGCAGCCTTACCCGGGGGCAGCCCCAGCATTTT. Protein product: CASSLTRGQPQHF. V usage is TRBV27 and J usage is TRBJ1-5; D might be TRBD1 (5 bases). The CDR3 sequence is 13 residues long. CDR1 and CDR2 from the germline V gene are MNHEY and SMNVEV (reference sequence). Trimming removed 6 bases at V and 7 bases at J, with 13 bases between.

This clone was counted a few times. This specimen includes other DNA sequences encoding the same CDR3. The V gene is TRBV7-9, the J gene TRBJ2-3, with D hard to call. The germline V gene encodes CDR1 SEHNR and CDR2 FQNEAQ (reference sequence). The V end lost 3 bases, the J end lost 1 base, and 2 bases lay between the germline ends. There are 12 residues in the CDR3. The CDR3 here is CASSFGTDTQYF. CDR3 bases: TGTGCCAGCAGCTTCGGCACAGATACGCAGTATTTT.

There are a few counts of this clone. The chain uses TRBV5-6 and TRBJ2-7; weak D call: TRBD2 (5 bases). Between the trimmed V and J ends, which lost 0 bases and 3 bases, there was a span of 10 bases. CDR1 and CDR2 (germline): SGHDT, YYEEEE. The CDR3 is made up of 14 amino acids. This CDR3 is CASSLAASGYEQYF. The CDR3 nucleotides read TGTGCCAGCAGCTTGGCAGCCAGCGGCTACGAGCAGTACTTC.

The rearrangement joins TRBV7-9 to TRBJ1-6; D not certain. The length of the CDR3 is 15 residues. The germline CDR1 and CDR2 sequences are SEHNR and FQNEAQ (reference sequence). V gave up 11 bases and J gave up 9 bases, with 23 bases separating them. The CDR3 DNA follows: TGTGCCGCGGGAGACGAGGGAAAGAGGGTTTCACCCCTCCACTTT. It specifies CAAGDEGKRVSPLHF.

The gene calls are TRBV29-1 and TRBJ2-3, with TRBD2 matching 16 bases. There are 16 residues in the CDR3. J was trimmed by 4 bases and V by 6 bases; bases with no gene match: 7. Germline-derived CDR1 and CDR2 are SQVTM and ANQGSEA. The CDR3: CSVLGTSGGGSDTQYF. CDR3 sequence (DNA): TGCAGCGTGCTGGGGACTAGCGGGGGGGGCTCAGATACGCAGTATTTT.

The J gene is TRBJ2-7, the V gene TRBV15; the D gene is possibly TRBD1 (5 bases). This CDR3 is built from 15 residues. V lost 0 bases to trimming and J lost 3 bases, with 12 bases between them. Germline assignment: CDR1 LNHNV and CDR2 YYDKDF (reference sequence). CDR3 loop: CATSREDPGLYEQYF. The CDR3, as DNA: TGTGCCACCAGCAGAGAGGACCCAGGGCTCTACGAGCAGTACTTC. The variable domain in full, completed from reference TRBV15 and TRBJ2-7, reads DAMVIQNPRYQVTQFGKPVTLSCSQTLNHNVMYWYQQKSSQAPKLLFHYYDKDFNNEADTPDNFQSRRPNTSFCFLDIRSPGLGDTAMYLCATSREDPGLYEQYFGPGTRLTVT.

The chain is built from TRBV7-9 and TRBJ2-7; maybe TRBD1 (6 bases). The CDR3 has 14 amino acids. Germline CDR1 reads SEHNR; CDR2 reads FQNEAQ (reference sequence). The V and J ends lost 5 bases and 7 bases respectively, with 18 bases between them. The CDR3 DNA reads as TGTGCCAGCAGCCCGGAGGCAGGGGAAAGGGAGCAGTACTTC. It encodes CASSPEAGEREQYF.

The genes are TRBV27 and TRBJ2-3; 9 bases match TRBD2. Germline CDR1 reads MNHEY; CDR2 reads SMNVEV (reference sequence). The CDR3 spans 17 residues. Trimming cost V 3 bases and J 0 bases; bases outside gene matches: 7. CDR3 sequence: CASSFVAGAISTDTQYF. The CDR3 nucleotides are TGTGCCAGCAGTTTCGTAGCGGGGGCAATAAGCACAGATACGCAGTATTTT.

The chain couples TRBV7-2 to TRBJ2-7; D not certain. CDR1 is SGHTA, CDR2 FQGNSA, per germline. Trimming stripped 3 bases from V and 5 bases from J, with 14 bases between. The CDR3 extends over 14 amino acids. Written as DNA, the CDR3 is TGTGCCAGCAGCTTTTTGGCCAGAGGCCACGAGCAGTACTTC. Amino acid sequence: CASSFLARGHEQYF.

The chain links TRBV4-1 to TRBJ1-5, with unresolved D. Trimming took 2 bases from V and 5 from J, leaving 13 bases between them. In germline, CDR1 is MGHRA, CDR2 YSYEKL. The CDR3 contains 15 residues. CDR3 region: CASSQLVGSDQPQHF. The CDR3 DNA reads TGCGCCAGCAGCCAACTTGTGGGCTCTGATCAGCCCCAGCATTTT.

The sample holds a few counts of this clone. V gene TRBV29-1 combines with J gene TRBJ2-3; 14 positions match TRBD2. With V trimmed by 6 bases and J by 0 bases, 5 bases remained unmatched. The CDR3 sequence is 16 residues long. Germline V gives CDR1 SQVTM, CDR2 ANQGSEA. CDR3 loop: CSVGTSGGSSTDTQYF. The CDR3 nucleotides are TGCAGCGTGGGGACTAGCGGGGGCTCTAGCACAGATACGCAGTATTTT.

This clone was seen a handful of times. This sequence joins TRBV9 and TRBJ2-5, with 12 bases fitting TRBD2. The V segment lost 4 bases and the J segment 3 bases; nucleotides outside the gene matches: 13. Germline lookup yields CDR1 SGDLS and CDR2 YYNGEE. CDR3 length: 18 amino acids. CDR3 in amino acids: CASSRQTRPSGGEETQYF. The CDR3 nucleotides read TGTGCCAGCAGCAGACAGACGCGCCCTAGCGGGGGGGAAGAGACCCAGTACTTC.

This rearrangement joins TRBV30 to TRBJ2-5; possibly TRBD1 or TRBD2 for D (6 bases each). The CDR3 extends over 13 amino acids. Germline CDR1 reads GTSNPN; CDR2 reads SVGIG (reference sequence). Trimming shortened V by 5 bases and J by 5 bases, and 15 bases separated the two germline ends. The CDR3: CAWSGGGWETQYF. The CDR3 DNA is TGTGCCTGGTCCGGGGGCGGTTGGGAGACCCAGTACTTC.

V gene TRBV25-1 combines with J gene TRBJ2-5; D is ambiguous. Deletions cut 8 bases from V and 5 bases from J, with 6 bases between. The CDR3 loop spans 10 amino acids. Germline V gene sequence: CDR1 MGHDK, CDR2 SYGVNS. The CDR3 spells CASGEETQYF. As DNA, the CDR3 is TGTGCCAGCGGAGAGGAGACCCAGTACTTC.

The V gene is TRBV5-4, the J gene TRBJ2-7; D may be TRBD1 (5 bases). Germline values: CDR1 SGHNT, CDR2 YYREEE (reference sequence). The length of the CDR3 is 13 residues. The ends were cut back, 1 base at V and 4 bases at J, with 9 bases in the middle. The CDR3 sequence: CASSLTGEYEQYF. DNA of the CDR3: TGTGCCAGCAGCTTGACAGGAGAATACGAGCAGTACTTC.

This rearrangement joins TRBV4-1 to TRBJ2-3; TRBD1 agrees at 9 bases. The ends lost 1 base at V and 2 bases at J; junction bases unmatched: 4. Germline CDR1 is MGHRA and CDR2 is YSYEKL. CDR3 size: 16 residues. The CDR3 DNA reads TGCGCCAGCAGCCAAGCCGGGACAGGGTTCACAGATACGCAGTATTTT. As protein: CASSQAGTGFTDTQYF.

This clone turned up a few times. The CDR3 bases are TGTGCCAGCAGCTCTCTACTAGCGGGGGATTACAATGAGCAGTTCTTC. Translated, it gives CASSSLLAGDYNEQFF. V gene TRBV7-9 combines with J gene TRBJ2-1, with 11 bases identical to TRBD2. The V and J ends lost 4 bases and 4 bases, in that order; junction bases with no gene match: 6. There are 16 residues in the CDR3. Germline assignment: CDR1 SEHNR and CDR2 FQNEAQ (reference sequence).